These T cell receptor beta chains were read from a single sample in a study of OX40 agonist ivuxolimab in advanced cancers. TCRdb's table, derived via immunoSEQ multiplex PCR, lists solely in-frame clones and lacks some. Among 95,000 to 150,000 clones, 93% were seen once, and the ten largest hold 0.15% to 0.19%. The source was CD4+ or CD8+ T cells sorted from blood, collected in a trial of the OX40 agonist ivuxolimab. These receptors were obtained from an adult with an advanced solid tumor such as melanoma, head and neck, liver or kidney cancer. Each CDR3 is given with its conserved first and last residue. D genes are given only for firm matches. The size entry is marked missing in some rows and otherwise reads once, few, many or a size class.

abundance	v_gene	d_gene	j_gene	CDR3aa	CDR3nt
.	TRBV4-3	.	TRBJ2-2	CASSQDGGTGELFF	TGCGCCAGCAGCCAAGATGGGGGGACCGGGGAGCTGTTTTTT
.	TRBV7-9	TRBD1	TRBJ2-7	CASSLGSDRVSNEQYF	TGTGCCAGCAGCTTAGGGTCAGACAGGGTTTCTAACGAGCAGTACTTC
.	TRBV6-5	.	TRBJ1-3	CASKTNRGNTIYF	TGTGCCAGCAAGACGAACAGGGGAAACACCATATATTTT
.	TRBV2	TRBD1	TRBJ2-2	CASSTGQGPSNTGELFF	TGTGCCAGCTCTACGGGACAGGGGCCTTCGAACACCGGGGAGCTGTTTTTT
.	TRBV4-2	.	TRBJ2-2	CASSHLPGSSLTGELFF	TGTGCCAGCAGCCATCTTCCAGGGTCTTCCCTGACCGGGGAGCTGTTTTTT
few	TRBV15	.	TRBJ2-7	CATSKGLYYEQYF	TGTGCCACCAGTAAGGGACTTTACTACGAGCAGTACTTC
.	TRBV6-1	TRBD2	TRBJ2-3	CASNSGGTDTQYF	TGTGCCAGCAATAGCGGGGGTACAGATACGCAGTATTTT
.	TRBV6-5	TRBD1	TRBJ2-7	CASSLDRGLSEQYF	TGTGCCAGCAGCCTGGACAGGGGGCTTTCCGAGCAGTACTTC
once	TRBV19	.	TRBJ2-7	CASNSADRGLYEQYF	TGTGCCAGTAATTCCGCAGATCGGGGCCTCTACGAGCAGTACTTC
.	TRBV7-3	TRBD1	TRBJ1-2	CASSLMTGRNYGYTF	TGTGCCAGCAGCCTCATGACAGGGCGTAACTATGGCTACACCTTC
.	TRBV15	.	TRBJ1-5	CATAPGMNQPQHF	TGTGCCACAGCACCGGGGATGAATCAGCCCCAGCATTTT
.	TRBV5-1	TRBD1	TRBJ2-3	CASSSRQGGDTQYF	TGCGCCAGCAGCTCAAGACAGGGCGGAGATACGCAGTATTTT
.	TRBV7-9	.	TRBJ1-1	CASSLGSRGGRDTEAFF	TGTGCCAGCAGCTTAGGAAGCAGGGGAGGGAGGGACACTGAAGCTTTCTTT
once	TRBV9	TRBD1	TRBJ2-7	CASSLTGNEQYF	TGTGCCAGCAGCCTGACAGGGAACGAGCAGTACTTC
once	TRBV7-2	.	TRBJ2-1	CASSLAVAAYNEQFF	TGTGCCAGCAGCTTAGCCGTAGCGGCGTACAATGAGCAGTTCTTC
.	TRBV27	.	TRBJ2-7	CASSLKPIGPYEQYF	TGTGCCAGCAGTTTAAAACCTATCGGACCCTACGAGCAGTACTTC